Listed here are 24 T cell receptor beta chains from one sample, sequenced in a study of patients and donors after allogeneic stem cell transplantation. TCRdb reanalysed the RT-PCR reads using MiXCR and keeps one entry per CDR3 protein. The sample has under 200,000 distinct CDR3 sequences; about 30% are singletons. Sample: blood, either unsorted or a sorted T cell fraction (not recorded which). These receptors were collected from a human donor who was either an allogeneic HSCT recipient or a stem cell or donor lymphocyte infusion donor (not recorded which). It is not recorded whose cells these are; they may come from a transplant donor.

The chain employs TRBV18 and TRBJ1-5, with D possibly being TRBD1 (6 bases). The CDR3 totals 15 residues. Per the germline V gene, CDR1 is KGHSH and CDR2 is LQKENI. Deletions cut 3 bases from V and 4 bases from J, with 13 bases between. DNA of the CDR3: TGTGCCAGCTCACCTCCTCCGGGACATAATCAGCCCCAGCATTTT. As protein: CASSPPPGHNQPQHF.

V usage is TRBV12-3 or TRBV12-4 and J usage is TRBJ2-7; tentative D call: TRBD2 (6 bases). This CDR3 has 14 residues. Trimming stripped 7 bases from V and 6 bases from J, with 19 bases between. CDR3 DNA: TGTGCCAGCACCCTAGGATCTGGGGGAGGCGAGCAGTACTTC. This encodes CASTLGSGGGEQYF.

The chain's CDR3 is CSARTAYYEQYF. The CDR3 nucleotides are TGCAGTGCAAGGACTGCTTACTACGAGCAGTACTTC. The gene calls are TRBV20-1 and TRBJ2-7; the D gene is possibly TRBD2 (5 bases). The V gene lost 6 bases and the J gene lost 3 bases, with 12 bases spanning the gap. The germline gives CDR1 DFQATT, CDR2 SNEGSKA (reference sequence). CDR3 length: 12 amino acids.

In DNA form, the CDR3 reads TGCGCCAGCAGCTTGGGCCTTAATGAAAAACTGTTTTTT. Translation gives CASSLGLNEKLFF. This chain connects TRBV5-1 to TRBJ1-4; D uncertain. Looked up from germline, CDR1 is SGHRS and CDR2 is YFSETQ. CDR3 size: 13 residues. With 0 bases removed from V and 4 bases from J, the gap between germline ends came to 4 bases. Full variable domain (rest looked up from reference TRBV5-1 and TRBJ1-4): KAGVTQTPRYLIKTRGQQVTLSCSPISGHRSVSWYQQTPGQGLQFLFEYFSETQRNKGNFPGRFSGRQFSNSRSEMNVSTLELGDSALYLCASSLGLNEKLFFGSGTQLSVL.

This chain uses TRBV5-1 with TRBJ2-1; 12 bases line up with TRBD2. The trim removed 3 bases at V and 2 bases at J, leaving 3 bases unmatched. The CDR3 has 16 residues. Germline-derived CDR1 and CDR2 are SGHRS and YFSETQ. CDR3: CASSSRTSGTYNEQFF. The CDR3 DNA follows: TGCGCCAGCAGCTCCCGGACTAGCGGGACCTACAATGAGCAGTTCTTC.

This clonotype was counted only a few times. The chain carries TRBV29-1 and TRBJ1-2; D unresolved. The CDR3 consists of 15 residues. Trimming cost V 1 base and J 4 bases, with 16 bases left between them. The germline gives CDR1 SQVTM, CDR2 ANQGSEA. CDR3 loop: CSVEAQRAPGYGYTF. For the CDR3, the DNA is TGCAGCGTTGAAGCGCAAAGGGCCCCGGGCTATGGCTACACCTTC.

V and J are TRBV20-1 and TRBJ1-3, with D possibly matching TRBD1 (6 bases). Looked up from germline, CDR1 is DFQATT and CDR2 is SNEGSKA (reference sequence). The V and J ends lost 3 bases and 3 bases respectively, with 18 bases between them. This CDR3 spans 16 amino acids. CDR3 protein: CSARDTGIGGGNTIYF. The CDR3 DNA reads TGCAGTGCTAGGGATACAGGGATTGGAGGTGGAAACACCATATATTTT.

This chain joins TRBV29-1 and TRBJ2-7; D possibly corresponds to TRBD1 (5 bases). V dropped 5 bases and J dropped 1 base, with 9 bases sitting between them. This CDR3 is built from 12 residues. Germline V CDR1 and CDR2: SQVTM, ANQGSEA. CDR3 coding DNA: TGCAGCGTTCATCAGGGTTCCTACGAGCAGTACTTC. This translates into CSVHQGSYEQYF.

This clonotype has more than one count but fewer than ten. V usage is TRBV7-6 and J usage is TRBJ2-7; TRBD1 matches 7 bases. This CDR3 comprises 14 residues. The junction had 5 bases not matched to a gene; V was cut back by 3 bases and J by 3 bases. CDR1 and CDR2 from the germline V gene are SGHVS and FNYEAQ. CDR3 DNA: TGTGCCAGCAGCTTGGGACAGCGAGGCTACGAGCAGTACTTC. Residues: CASSLGQRGYEQYF.

This clonotype was observed a few times. The gene calls are TRBV6-5 and TRBJ1-4; D gene unclear. Trimming cost V 0 bases and J 4 bases, with 15 bases left between them. Per germline, CDR1 MNHEY and CDR2 SVGAGI. The CDR3 is made up of 17 amino acids. This chain's CDR3 is CASSYSHRHRFNEKLFF. For the CDR3, the DNA is TGTGCCAGCAGTTACTCTCACCGACACCGTTTTAATGAAAAACTGTTTTTT.

This clonotype was seen only a few times. The rearrangement joins TRBV27 to TRBJ1-1; 7 bases fit TRBD1. The trim removed 3 bases at V and 7 bases at J, leaving 5 bases unmatched. Germline V CDR1 and CDR2: MNHEY, SMNVEV (reference sequence). The CDR3 consists of 13 residues. CDR3 in amino acids: CASSFRGRGEAFF. For the CDR3, the DNA is TGTGCCAGCAGTTTCAGGGGGAGGGGTGAAGCTTTCTTT.

This clonotype was observed a few times. The chain carries TRBV27 and TRBJ2-7, with 11 bases matching TRBD1. CDR1 MNHEY and CDR2 SMNVEV come from the germline V gene (reference sequence). This CDR3 is built from 17 residues. The J segment lost 2 bases and the V segment lost 5 bases, leaving 11 bases of the junction unmatched. As DNA, the CDR3 is TGTGCCAGCAGTCCGAGCGATCCGGGACAGGGGGCCTACGAGCAGTACTTC. Protein sequence: CASSPSDPGQGAYEQYF.

The table lists this clonotype with a few counts. The V gene is TRBV10-3, the J gene TRBJ2-1, with 7 nucleotides matching TRBD2. In germline, CDR1 is ENHRY, CDR2 SYGVKD. Germline trimming cut 5 bases from V and 8 bases from J; bases unmatched to any gene: 15. This CDR3 has 16 amino acids. As DNA, the CDR3 is TGTGCCATCAGTCAGCGGGACTCCCCCCTTGGCGATGAGCAGTTCTTC. It is translated as CAISQRDSPLGDEQFF.

The rearrangement links TRBV3-1 to TRBJ2-1; D uncertain. Germline V lookup: CDR1 LGHDT, CDR2 YNNKEL (reference sequence). CDR3 length equals 12 residues. The ends were cut back, 4 bases at V and 9 bases at J, with 10 bases in the middle. CDR3 in amino acids: CASSRIFSEQFF. The CDR3 DNA is TGTGCCAGCAGCCGGATCTTCAGTGAGCAGTTCTTC.

The sample holds a few counts of this clonotype. The genes are TRBV20-1 and TRBJ2-7; 9 bases are shared with TRBD1. Germline assignment: CDR1 DFQATT and CDR2 SNEGSKA (reference sequence). This CDR3 comprises 15 residues. The V gene end was trimmed by 4 bases and the J gene end by 0 bases; junction bases not matched to a gene: 7. CDR3 DNA sequence: TGCAGTGCTACAGAGGGGACAGGGCGCTCCTACGAGCAGTACTTC. The encoded protein is CSATEGTGRSYEQYF.

The table lists this clonotype with a count of one. The gene calls are TRBV18 and TRBJ1-5; 7 nucleotides line up with TRBD1. The CDR3 runs to 15 residues. CDR1 and CDR2 from the germline V gene are KGHSH and LQKENI. J was trimmed by 5 bases and V by 4 bases; bases with no gene match: 8. The CDR3 is CASSRGQVSDQPQHF. The CDR3 DNA reads as TGTGCCAGCTCACGAGGACAGGTCTCAGATCAGCCCCAGCATTTT.

This chain links TRBV4-3 with TRBJ2-7, with D possibly matching TRBD2 (6 bases). V was clipped by 0 bases and J by 0 bases, with 12 bases between them. From germline, CDR1 is LGHNA and CDR2 YSLEER. The CDR3 length is 16 residues. Here the CDR3 reads CASSQEMVGGSYEQYF. DNA for the CDR3: TGCGCCAGCAGCCAAGAAATGGTGGGGGGCTCCTACGAGCAGTACTTC.

This chain uses TRBV12-3 or TRBV12-4 with TRBJ2-5, with TRBD1 matching 10 bases. V was pared by 6 bases and J by 5 bases, with 6 bases of the junction left unmatched. The CDR3 sequence is 14 residues long. CDR3 sequence: CASRRQGAGETQYF. In nucleotides, the CDR3 is TGTGCCAGCAGGCGACAGGGGGCAGGGGAGACCCAGTACTTC.

The rearrangement joins TRBV4-2 to TRBJ2-1; perhaps TRBD1 as D (6 bases). Germline V lookup: CDR1 LGHNA, CDR2 YNFKEQ. The CDR3 has 14 amino acids. Trimming took off 2 bases at V and 5 bases at J, with 10 bases between the two ends. CDR3 residues: CASSQLDRNNEQFF. The CDR3 DNA sequence: TGTGCCAGCAGCCAATTAGACAGGAACAATGAGCAGTTCTTC.

This clonotype has a handful of counts. CDR3 in DNA: TGCAGTGCTAAGAGTGTCGGGGAAAAACTGTTTTTT. As protein: CSAKSVGEKLFF. The chain employs TRBV20-1 and TRBJ1-4; D is undetermined. Between the trimmed V and J ends, which lost 4 bases and 8 bases, there was a span of 11 bases. Per the germline V gene, CDR1 is DFQATT and CDR2 is SNEGSKA (reference sequence). The CDR3 length is 12 residues.

This clonotype was seen a single time. CDR3: CASSGGAQYF. CDR3 sequence (DNA): TGTGCCAGCAGCGGTGGGGCCCAGTACTTC. The chain joins TRBV7-2 to TRBJ2-5; no clear D. Trimming took 5 bases from V and 9 from J, leaving 7 bases between them. This CDR3 has 10 amino acids. Germline-derived CDR1 and CDR2 are SGHTA and FQGNSA.

The chain carries TRBV4-3 and TRBJ2-5, with TRBD2 identical over 12 bases. V shed 4 bases, J shed 1 base, and the junction held 10 bases outside the gene matches. This CDR3 contains 18 residues. CDR1 is LGHNA and CDR2 is YSLEER in the germline V gene. The CDR3 DNA is TGCGCCAGCAGCCCTAGGCTAGCGGGAGGGCCTTCCCAAGAGACCCAGTACTTC. Translation: CASSPRLAGGPSQETQYF.

This chain joins TRBV7-6 and TRBJ2-3, with a tentative D call TRBD1 (7 bases). Trimming removed 5 bases at V and 4 bases at J, with 10 bases between. Germline CDR1 is SGHVS and CDR2 is FNYEAQ. CDR3 length equals 13 residues. CDR3 bases: TGTGCCAGCAGCCTCAGGGGGGCAGATACGCAGTATTTT. Amino acids: CASSLRGADTQYF.

The chain is built from TRBV4-2 and TRBJ2-2; D is undetermined. The CDR3 runs 14 residues. Germline-derived CDR1 and CDR2 are LGHNA and YNFKEQ. Trimming removed 1 base at V and 3 bases at J, with 6 bases between. As DNA, the CDR3 is TGTGCCAGCAGCCAAGTGAAATACACCGGGGAGCTGTTTTTT. As protein: CASSQVKYTGELFF.